This T cell receptor beta chain comes out of a study of radiotherapy plus CTLA-4 blockade in lung cancer. Study-wide context: About 17% of enrolled patients responded objectively, and more than 30% had disease control. Overall study results and limits: Blood TCR clones of tumor origin expanded after radiotherapy plus ipilimumab. Reported findings show early blood T cell clone dynamics, with interferon-beta, best predicted response.

The study treated chemo-refractory metastatic non-small-cell lung cancer patients with focal radiation plus ipilimumab CTLA-4 blockade. Data came from immunoSEQ multiplex PCR; TCRdb stores just in-frame clones and leaves some out. The data contain about 100,000 clones, about four fifths of them singletons. V shed 0 bases, J shed 7 bases, and the junction held 6 bases outside the gene matches. The CDR3 extends over 16 amino acids. Germline lookup yields CDR1 WSHSY and CDR2 SAAADI. Remarks on this clone: Antigen: not known.

V usage is TRBV10-2 and J usage is TRBJ1-6, with 7 bases matching TRBD1. Specimen: peripheral blood, collected from a patient treated with radiotherapy plus ipilimumab. This TCR derives from a human donor with non-small cell lung cancer who had stable disease on radiotherapy plus ipilimumab. The CDR3 DNA reads as TGCGCCAGCAGTGAGTCCCTAGGGGGCCCCAATTCACCCCTCCACTTT. Amino acids: CASSESLGGPNSPLHF.